This T cell receptor (beta chain) was captured in a study of CD4+ T cells in melanoma. Sequencing was performed with immunoSEQ multiplex PCR; in TCRdb, only in-frame clones are kept and a portion is missing. The table lists 20,000 to 25,000 clones, over 75% of them singletons. Study conclusions and caveats: Reportedly, melanoma neoantigen-specific CD4+ T cells showed varied differentiation states.

Points on this clone: Its target is not known.

The germline V gene has CDR1 LNHDA and CDR2 SQIVND (reference sequence). Trimming took off 2 bases at V and 1 base at J, with 11 bases between the two ends. The CDR3 extends over 15 amino acids. The chain is built from TRBV19 and TRBJ1-2, with D uncertain. This sequence was found in a human donor with melanoma. The CDR3 spells CASSISQKLNYGYTF. DNA for the CDR3: TGTGCCAGTAGTATATCACAGAAACTTAACTATGGCTACACCTTC.